Detailed here is one T cell receptor (beta chain). The antigen is undetermined. V was trimmed by 4 bases and J by 4 bases, leaving 7 bases between them. CDR3 length equals 13 residues. CDR1 and CDR2 (germline): KGHDR, SFDVKD. The use of a sample-barcoded 5' primer and a J-beta primer mix characterized a second PCR of about 7 to 12 cycles. Each CDR3 protein is one row after TCRdb ran MiXCR on the 5' RACE reads. The sample lists just under 550,000 distinct CDR3 sequences, under 30% occurring once. The sample belongs to a study of blood T cells in healthy people across ages. Findings and caveats of the study: It was held that the diversity estimates obtained from one million T cells were underestimates. In these data, TCR beta diversity tracked strongly with naive T cell percentage.

This sample was shared with a second study, whose subject was T cells of mothers and their children. That work adds: For the second PCR, the M1S primer put in sample barcodes and 2-4 random nucleotides.

Source material: blood. The TCR was taken from a boy between 10 and 17 years old in good health. V and J are TRBV24-1 and TRBJ2-1; the D call may be TRBD1 or TRBD2 (5 bases each). CDR3 sequence (DNA): TGTGCCACCAGTGAGGGACGTTACAATGAGCAGTTCTTC. Protein: CATSEGRYNEQFF.